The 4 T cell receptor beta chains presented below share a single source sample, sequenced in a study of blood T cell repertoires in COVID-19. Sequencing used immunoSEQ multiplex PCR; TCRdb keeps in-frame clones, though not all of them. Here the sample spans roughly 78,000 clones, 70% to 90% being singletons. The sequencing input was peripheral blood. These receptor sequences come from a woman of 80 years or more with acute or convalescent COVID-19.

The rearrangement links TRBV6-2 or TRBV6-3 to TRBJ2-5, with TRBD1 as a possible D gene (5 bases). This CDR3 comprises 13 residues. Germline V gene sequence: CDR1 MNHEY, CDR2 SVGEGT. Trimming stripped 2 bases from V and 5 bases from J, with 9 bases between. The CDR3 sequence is CASSYAPGETQYF. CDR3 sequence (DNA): TGTGCCAGCAGTTACGCCCCAGGGGAGACCCAGTACTTC.

CDR3 sequence (DNA): TGTGCCTGGGGGGGAGGGACTAGTGTCAACAATGAGCAGTTCTTC. Translated, it gives CAWGGGTSVNNEQFF. The chain is built from TRBV30 and TRBJ2-1, with 8 bases matching TRBD2. The V segment lost 5 bases and the J segment 5 bases; nucleotides outside the gene matches: 11. From germline, CDR1 is GTSNPN and CDR2 SVGIG (reference sequence). This CDR3 has 15 residues.

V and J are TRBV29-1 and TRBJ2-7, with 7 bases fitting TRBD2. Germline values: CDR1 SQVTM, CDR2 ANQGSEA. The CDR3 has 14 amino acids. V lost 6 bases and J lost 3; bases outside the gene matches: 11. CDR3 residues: CSVTLRLAVYEQYF. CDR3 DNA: TGCAGCGTGACTTTGCGACTAGCAGTCTACGAGCAGTACTTC.

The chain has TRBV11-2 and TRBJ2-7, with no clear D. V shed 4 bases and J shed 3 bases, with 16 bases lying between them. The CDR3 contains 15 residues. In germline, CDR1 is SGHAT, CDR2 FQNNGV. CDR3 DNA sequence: TGTGCCAGCAGCTCTCGAGCAGCGTCTCGCTACGAGCAGTACTTC. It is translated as CASSSRAASRYEQYF.